This TCR beta chain originates from a study of shared clonotypes between healthy human individuals. Overall study: Per donor, CD8 memory used one plate, CD8 naive used two, CD4 memory used three and CD4 naive used three.

TCRdb's copy holds only in-frame clones and misses some; the assay was immunoSEQ multiplex PCR. Among about 680,000 clones listed, roughly 70% were seen once. V shed 4 bases, J shed 3 bases, and the junction held 5 bases outside the gene matches. The CDR3 loop spans 15 amino acids. Germline CDR1 and CDR2: SSHAT and FNYEAQ (reference sequence). V gene TRBV7-7 combines with J gene TRBJ2-5; 10 bases are shared with TRBD2. The clonotype originates from a woman aged 30 to 39 in good health. The material sequenced was memory CD4+ T cells sorted from blood. Subset meaning: CD45RA-negative fraction. The CDR3 coding sequence is TGTGCCAGCAGCTGGACTAGCGGACCTAAAGAGACCCAGTACTTC. Translated, it gives CASSWTSGPKETQYF.